Included here is one T cell receptor (beta chain) sequence, with context. Its antigen remains unknown. Germline and junction disagree at one end, which may indicate a read error. This record belongs to a study of tumor-infiltrating lymphocytes in primary liver carcinoma. Overall study context: The yield of productive TCRbeta reads per sample was roughly 3.65 to 7.5 million and was similar across tissue types. Study results and limitations: Only about 7-24% of top clones occurred in every one of the five tumor regions.

Taking about 17-31 mg of unsorted bulk tissue, the authors co-extracted RNA and DNA. Chronic HBV infection was present, with no prior treatment. Five separate regions per tumor were sampled. A primer matching the constant region was used to make TCR beta cDNA from approximately 520 ng of total RNA. Investigators got TCR beta libraries out of three nested multiplex PCR rounds, done with slightly modified ARM-PCR. A C-beta reverse primer was combined with TRBV1-TRBV30 forward primers in the first two PCR rounds, and each round had roughly 11 cycles. TCRdb reprocessed the multiplex PCR reads via MiXCR and lists one record per CDR3 protein. Found here are tens of thousands of distinct CDR3 sequences, around three quarters of them singletons; the top ten hold 25%. CDR1 and CDR2 (germline): MNHEY, SVGAGI. The CDR3 totals 15 residues.

This sequence joins TRBV6-5 and TRBJ2-7, with D perhaps given as TRBD1 or TRBD2 (5 bases each). Sequenced sample: liver tumor tissue from sampling region 2. Subset reported: tumor region T2, inferior pole. The source of this sequence is a man in his forties with primary liver carcinoma and hepatitis B virus infection. The CDR3: CASRYWWDGNYEQYF. CDR3 DNA sequence: TGTGCCAGCAGGTACTGGTGGGACGGTAACTACGAGCAGTACTTC.